The 23 T cell receptor beta chains given below trace back to one sample, sequenced in a study of T-cell reconstitution after alpha-beta-depleted transplantation in children (dated by TCRdb to 2015 to 2016). The library was produced with PCR. Sequencing used an Illumina HiSeq 2500. To normalize quantification of the TCRbeta repertoire, the TCR libraries were built with molecular barcoding that relied on unique molecular identifiers. TCRdb took the public reads, trimmed them with fastp at Q25, ran MiXCR for clone calling and kept in-frame beta chains. Merged by CDR3 protein, the rows form single entries marked with the most common genes and DNA. In this sample the table shows some 490,000 distinct CDR3 sequences, around an eighth of which occur a single time. The ten most abundant clones make up approximately 5.4% of the sample. Sequencing was performed on PBMCs from the stem cell graft donor, taken from the stem cell graft. The origin of the receptors is a human donor who donated a stem cell graft to a child with combined immunodeficiency.

The V call is TRBV7-2, the J call TRBJ2-1, with D possibly matching TRBD2 (5 bases). From germline, CDR1 is SGHTA and CDR2 FQGNSA. Deletions cut 6 bases from V and 6 bases from J, with 15 bases between. CDR3 length: 14 amino acids. CDR3 amino acids: CASRPDSRVNEQFF. CDR3 DNA: TGTGCCAGCAGACCGGACTCGCGGGTCAATGAGCAGTTCTTC.

This rearrangement joins TRBV12-3 or TRBV12-4 to TRBJ2-3, with 14 bases fitting TRBD2. The CDR3 runs to 17 residues. V dropped 7 bases and J dropped 0; count of bases not matched to a gene: 6. The CDR3 sequence is CASTLGLAGVSTDTQYF. CDR3 bases: TGTGCCAGCACCCTGGGACTAGCGGGAGTGAGCACAGATACGCAGTATTTT.

This clonotype was picked up a small number of times. This rearrangement joins TRBV5-1 to TRBJ2-7; D tentatively reads TRBD1 or TRBD2 (5 bases each). Per the germline V gene, CDR1 is SGHRS and CDR2 is YFSETQ. This CDR3 is built from 14 residues. V was pared by 2 bases and J by 3 bases, with 12 bases between. This chain's CDR3 is CASSLPGPNYEQYF. The CDR3 DNA follows: TGCGCCAGCAGCTTACCGGGACCTAACTACGAGCAGTACTTC.

This chain joins TRBV11-2 and TRBJ2-7, with D perhaps TRBD1 (6 bases). The V end lost 4 bases, the J end lost 4 bases, and 23 bases lay between the germline ends. Germline assignment: CDR1 SGHAT and CDR2 FQNNGV. The CDR3 totals 17 residues. CDR3 sequence: CASSSREIQGGVYEQYF. CDR3 in DNA: TGTGCCAGCAGCTCCCGAGAAATACAGGGTGGGGTATACGAGCAGTACTTC.

This clonotype was seen only a few times. This chain links TRBV9 with TRBJ2-3, with D possibly being TRBD1 or TRBD2 (5 bases each). With 0 bases removed from V and 5 bases from J, the gap between germline ends came to 10 bases. Germline assignment: CDR1 SGDLS and CDR2 YYNGEE. The CDR3 sequence is 14 residues long. Here the CDR3 DNA reads TGTGCCAGCAGCGTAGGAGGGGTCGGAGATACGCAGTATTTT. Its translation is CASSVGGVGDTQYF.

The J gene is TRBJ2-3, the V gene TRBV20-1; TRBD1 matches 7 bases. V was clipped by 6 bases and J by 4 bases; unmatched bases: 13. The germline V gene encodes CDR1 DFQATT and CDR2 SNEGSKA (reference sequence). The CDR3 consists of 15 residues. CDR3 DNA sequence: TGCAGTGCCCAGGAGGACAGGTTGGACGCAGATACGCAGTATTTT. Its translation is CSAQEDRLDADTQYF.

This clonotype was recorded at least ten times. The genes are TRBV3-1 and TRBJ2-1, with 7 positions matching TRBD2. Germline loops: CDR1 LGHDT, CDR2 YNNKEL (reference sequence). With 3 bases clipped from V and 0 bases from J, the junction kept 2 bases outside the gene matches. This CDR3 has 15 residues. In DNA, the CDR3 is TGTGCCAGCAGCCACCGGACTAGCTCCTACAATGAGCAGTTCTTC. It specifies CASSHRTSSYNEQFF.

This clonotype was picked up many times. The V call is TRBV15, the J call TRBJ2-7; 7 nucleotides match TRBD1. The CDR3 runs 13 residues. The ends lost 6 bases at V and 4 bases at J; junction bases unmatched: 6. CDR1 is LNHNV, CDR2 YYDKDF, per germline (reference sequence). The CDR3 reads CATSTGTDYEQYF. The DNA for the CDR3 is TGTGCCACCAGTACCGGGACAGATTACGAGCAGTACTTC.

This clonotype was observed a few times. In DNA form, the CDR3 reads TGTGCCAGCAGCTTAGATTGGACGATGACTTCACCCCTCCACTTT. This translates into CASSLDWTMTSPLHF. The chain uses TRBV7-2 and TRBJ1-6; the D is unclear. Germline CDR1 is SGHTA and CDR2 is FQGNSA. Trimming took 1 base from V and 9 from J, leaving 13 bases between them. The CDR3 consists of 15 residues.

This clonotype was counted between two and nine times. This sequence joins TRBV7-2 and TRBJ2-7, with D uncertain. The CDR3 is 14 residues long. Trimming took off 0 bases at V and 3 bases at J, with 9 bases between the two ends. Germline V gene lookup returns CDR1 SGHTA and CDR2 FQGNSA. This chain's CDR3 is CASSLAPALYEQYF. CDR3 sequence (DNA): TGTGCCAGCAGCTTAGCGCCAGCACTCTACGAGCAGTACTTC.

This clonotype was counted ten times or more. V and J are TRBV3-1 and TRBJ2-1; D remains ambiguous. V was clipped by 0 bases and J by 0 bases, with 6 bases between them. Germline CDR1 LGHDT, CDR2 YNNKEL (reference sequence). The CDR3 spans 15 residues. The CDR3 nucleotides read TGTGCCAGCAGCCAAGACCCGAGCTCCTACAATGAGCAGTTCTTC. It specifies CASSQDPSSYNEQFF.

V is TRBV20-1 and J is TRBJ2-7, with D maybe TRBD1 (6 bases). Trimming cost V 4 bases and J 2 bases, with 6 bases left between them. Germline CDR1 and CDR2: DFQATT and SNEGSKA (reference sequence). The CDR3 has 11 amino acids. CDR3 amino acids: CSAKGAYEQYF. DNA of the CDR3: TGCAGTGCTAAGGGGGCCTACGAGCAGTACTTC.

The table lists this clonotype with many counts. This chain joins TRBV5-1 and TRBJ2-7; D is possibly TRBD1 (7 bases). From germline, CDR1 is SGHRS and CDR2 YFSETQ. V dropped 0 bases and J dropped 2 bases, with 12 bases sitting between them. This CDR3 comprises 15 residues. The CDR3 DNA is TGCGCCAGCAGCTTGGGCGGGACAGCACCCTACGAGCAGTACTTC. Its protein is CASSLGGTAPYEQYF.

Only a few counts were recorded for this clonotype. This chain links TRBV7-2 with TRBJ2-1; 10 bases are a match to TRBD1. This CDR3 region has 16 residues. The trim removed 3 bases at V and 7 bases at J, leaving 9 bases unmatched. Germline CDR1 is SGHTA and CDR2 is FQGNSA. For the CDR3, the DNA is TGTGCCAGCAGCTTGGGTGTAGGGACAGGGGATAATGAGCAGTTCTTC. Translating it yields CASSLGVGTGDNEQFF.

This clonotype was seen more than once but under ten times. The rearrangement joins TRBV6-1 to TRBJ2-3, with TRBD2 matching 10 bases. V shed 8 bases and J 0 bases; nucleotides not matched to a gene: 5. The CDR3 loop spans 15 amino acids. The V gene's germline CDR1 is MNHNS and CDR2 SASEGT. The CDR3 DNA follows: TGTGCCAGCCTTCTAGCGGGGGACAGCACAGATACGCAGTATTTT. It is translated as CASLLAGDSTDTQYF.

On this clonotype itself: Being one base from a much bigger clone, this may be a read error. This chain connects TRBV2 to TRBJ2-3; D unclear. The CDR3 is made up of 14 amino acids. Germline CDR1 SNHLY, CDR2 FYNNEI. Trimming removed 7 bases at V and 2 bases at J, with 13 bases between. The CDR3 here is CASTGPPTTDTQYF. CDR3 bases: TGTGCCAGCACCGGGCCTCCCACCACAGATACGCAGTATTTT.

The V gene is TRBV4-3, the J gene TRBJ1-1; no reliable D call. This CDR3 is built from 14 residues. Trimming pared 3 bases from V and 1 base from J, leaving 9 bases between. Per the germline V gene, CDR1 is LGHNA and CDR2 is YSLEER. The CDR3 DNA is TGCGCCAGCAGCCAGGGAAACAGGAACACTGAAGCTTTCTTT. This codes for CASSQGNRNTEAFF.

This clonotype appeared a few times. The V call is TRBV5-6, the J call TRBJ1-5; tentatively, D is TRBD1 (5 bases). The CDR3 is made up of 16 amino acids. V was trimmed by 1 base and J by 0 bases, leaving 11 bases between them. Germline assignment: CDR1 SGHDT and CDR2 YYEEEE. This CDR3 is CASSLRQGNSNQPQHF. CDR3 DNA sequence: TGTGCCAGCAGCTTGAGGCAGGGCAATAGCAATCAGCCCCAGCATTTT.

This clonotype was picked up many times. The CDR3 spells CASSFGNEQFF. The CDR3 DNA sequence: TGTGCCAGCAGTTTCGGCAATGAGCAGTTCTTC. The gene calls are TRBV12-3 or TRBV12-4 and TRBJ2-1; D not resolved. The CDR3 length is 11 residues. V was shortened by 3 bases and J by 6 bases, with 3 bases between the two germline ends.

The rearrangement links TRBV3-1 to TRBJ2-2, with 8 bases matching TRBD1. The CDR3 has 15 residues. With V trimmed by 4 bases and J by 8 bases, 9 bases remained unmatched. Germline CDR1 LGHDT, CDR2 YNNKEL (reference sequence). CDR3 in DNA: TGTGCCAGCAGCCCGTCGGACAGGGCGTGGGGGGAGCTGTTTTTT. Protein product: CASSPSDRAWGELFF.

The genes are TRBV29-1 and TRBJ2-7; 8 positions match TRBD1. The germline V gene has CDR1 SQVTM and CDR2 ANQGSEA. This CDR3 contains 14 residues. Trimming cost V 4 bases and J 5 bases; bases outside gene matches: 10. The CDR3 protein is CSVGGPGQVNEQYF. CDR3 in DNA: TGCAGCGTTGGGGGCCCGGGACAGGTCAACGAGCAGTACTTC.

This clonotype has only a few counts. The rearrangement joins TRBV20-1 to TRBJ2-3; D is ambiguous. Trimming shortened V by 4 bases and J by 4 bases, and 15 bases separated the two germline ends. The CDR3 extends over 14 amino acids. Germline V gene data show CDR1 as DFQATT and CDR2 as SNEGSKA (reference sequence). CDR3 nucleotides: TGCAGTGCTAACGGACCCCGGGCCCCAGATACGCAGTATTTT. It encodes CSANGPRAPDTQYF.

This clonotype was detected ten times or more. The chain uses TRBV9 and TRBJ2-1; 10 nucleotides align to TRBD2. The germline V gene has CDR1 SGDLS and CDR2 YYNGEE. The CDR3 runs 15 residues. With V trimmed by 3 bases and J by 9 bases, 9 bases remained unmatched. The CDR3 loop reads CASSAGLAVRSEQFF. For the CDR3, the DNA is TGTGCCAGCAGCGCAGGACTAGCGGTCCGATCTGAGCAGTTCTTC.